These T cell receptor beta chains were read from a single sample in a study of shared clonotypes between healthy human individuals. TCRdb keeps only in-frame clones here, not all; method: immunoSEQ multiplex PCR. The sample records some 1,900,000 clones, about 95% being singletons. The specimen was naive CD8+ T cells sorted from blood. These receptors originate from a man between 18 and 29 years old in good health. Each CDR3 is given with its conserved first and last residue. A D gene is named only where the DNA matches it firmly. Clone size, where shown, is once, few, many, or a class for clones that have expanded.

cdr3_length d_call j_call v_call clone_size cdr3_aa cdr3_nt
15 . TRBJ2-7 TRBV29-1 . CSVEIPGSPPYEQYF TGCAGCGTTGAAATCCCCGGGTCTCCGCCCTACGAGCAGTACTTC
12 TRBD2 TRBJ2-7 TRBV9 . CASSPRGGEQYF TGTGCCAGCAGCCCCCGGGGGGGCGAGCAGTACTTC
13 . TRBJ1-2 TRBV5-1 . CASSLEPRHGYTF TGCGCCAGCAGCTTGGAACCACGGCATGGCTACACCTTC
13 . TRBJ2-7 TRBV10-2 . CASSEQAAYEQYF TGCGCCAGCAGTGAACAGGCAGCTTACGAGCAGTACTTC
13 . TRBJ2-7 TRBV4-2 . CASSQARAYEQYF TGTGCCAGCAGCCAGGCCAGGGCTTACGAGCAGTACTTC
15 . TRBJ2-6 TRBV6-5 once CASSYASSGANVLTF TGTGCCAGCAGTTACGCGAGCTCTGGGGCCAACGTCCTGACTTTC
14 . TRBJ1-3 TRBV19 . CAPTPEVTGNTIYF TGTGCCCCCACACCGGAAGTCACTGGAAACACCATATATTTT
14 . TRBJ2-7 TRBV4-1 once CASSPVLLTYEQYF TGCGCCAGCAGCCCCGTACTCCTGACCTACGAGCAGTACTTC
15 . TRBJ2-1 TRBV5-4 . CASSLEGVSYNEQFF TGTGCCAGCAGCTTAGAGGGGGTGTCCTACAATGAGCAGTTCTTC
14 TRBD1 TRBJ1-1 TRBV5-6 . CASRDRRRGTEAFF TGTGCCAGCAGGGACAGGCGGCGGGGCACTGAAGCTTTCTTT
15 TRBD1 TRBJ1-4 TRBV13 . CASSRQGDPDEKLFF TGTGCCAGCAGCCGACAGGGGGATCCAGACGAAAAACTGTTTTTT
15 TRBD1 TRBJ1-5 TRBV10-2 . CASSEFVRGSQPQHF TGCGCCAGCAGTGAGTTTGTCAGGGGGTCTCAGCCCCAGCATTTT
16 TRBD2 TRBJ2-2 TRBV27 . CASTHSAGGRTGELFF TGTGCCAGCACCCATTCGGCGGGGGGAAGGACCGGGGAGCTGTTTTTT
13 . TRBJ2-1 TRBV7-9 . CASRPERVDEQFF TGTGCCAGCAGGCCCGAACGGGTCGATGAGCAGTTCTTC
15 TRBD2 TRBJ2-7 TRBV29-1 . CSVEAPGTSGYEQYF TGCAGCGTTGAAGCCCCCGGGACTAGCGGATACGAGCAGTACTTC
13 . TRBJ2-7 TRBV27 . CASSLTGTYEQYF TGTGCCAGCAGTCTGACAGGAACCTACGAGCAGTACTTC
13 . TRBJ2-1 TRBV19 . CASSIIRDYEQFF TGTGCCAGTAGTATAATCAGGGATTATGAGCAGTTCTTC
16 TRBD1 TRBJ1-4 TRBV7-9 once CASSLADRGGNEKLFF TGTGCCAGCAGCTTAGCAGACAGGGGTGGTAATGAAAAACTGTTTTTT
14 . TRBJ2-5 TRBV6-5 . CASREGGLGETQYF TGTGCCAGCAGGGAGGGGGGGCTAGGAGAGACCCAGTACTTC
14 . TRBJ1-2 TRBV27 . CASSFGGSNYGYTF TGTGCCAGCAGTTTCGGGGGGTCTAACTATGGCTACACCTTC
13 . TRBJ2-1 TRBV19 few CASSIPGMDEQFF TGTGCCAGTAGTATCCCCGGGATGGATGAGCAGTTCTTC
14 TRBD1 TRBJ2-7 TRBV6-1 . CASTGDRVSYEQYF TGTGCCAGCACTGGGGACAGGGTATCCTACGAGCAGTACTTC
17 TRBD2 TRBJ2-1 TRBV7-2 . CASSSSLAGVGLPEQFF TGTGCCAGCAGCTCATCCCTAGCGGGAGTCGGCCTTCCTGAGCAGTTCTTC
15 TRBD2 TRBJ2-2 TRBV11-3 . CASSLNRGGTGELFF TGTGCCAGCAGCTTAAATCGGGGGGGCACCGGGGAGCTGTTTTTT
13 . TRBJ2-1 TRBV29-1 . CSVDQNKNNEQFF TGCAGCGTCGACCAAAACAAGAACAATGAGCAGTTCTTC
16 TRBD1 TRBJ1-2 TRBV19 . CASSPLTPTGDYGYTF TGTGCCAGTAGTCCCTTAACCCCGACAGGGGACTATGGCTACACCTTC
16 TRBD2 TRBJ2-3 TRBV13 . CASSLGIAGGTDTQYF TGTGCCAGCAGCTTAGGAATAGCGGGAGGTACAGATACGCAGTATTTT
13 . TRBJ2-7 TRBV7-2 . CASRPLGLYEQYF TGTGCCAGCAGACCTCTAGGGCTCTACGAGCAGTACTTC
16 . TRBJ2-7 TRBV27 . CASSLSKGVLAYEQYF TGTGCCAGCAGTTTATCTAAGGGGGTCCTTGCCTACGAGCAGTACTTC
15 TRBD1 TRBJ1-5 TRBV6-1 . CASRIRDRGYQPQHF TGTGCCAGCAGGATAAGGGACAGGGGATATCAGCCCCAGCATTTT
14 . TRBJ1-5 TRBV27 . CASSFSGLRQPQHF TGTGCCAGCAGTTTCTCCGGGCTCCGGCAGCCCCAGCATTTT
14 TRBD1 TRBJ1-5 TRBV30 . CAWAGTAINQPQHF TGTGCCTGGGCCGGGACAGCGATAAATCAGCCCCAGCATTTT
16 . TRBJ2-2 TRBV2 once CASSEARQANTGELFF TGTGCCAGCAGTGAAGCCCGGCAGGCAAACACCGGGGAGCTGTTTTTT
15 . TRBJ2-7 TRBV6-5 . CASSYGYGDRGFWYF TGTGCCAGCAGTTACGGTTACGGGGATCGCGGTTTTTGGTACTTC
15 TRBD2 TRBJ2-7 TRBV7-6 . CASSPGLAGGGEQYF TGTGCCAGCAGCCCAGGACTAGCGGGAGGAGGCGAGCAGTACTTC
12 . TRBJ2-1 TRBV19 . CASSNGYNEQFF TGTGCCAGTAGTAATGGCTACAATGAGCAGTTCTTC
14 . TRBJ2-7 TRBV6-5 . CASSDGTPSYEQYF TGTGCCAGCAGCGACGGGACACCCTCCTACGAGCAGTACTTC
13 . TRBJ1-2 TRBV13 once CASSSDGFYGYTF TGTGCCAGCAGCTCGGACGGCTTCTATGGCTACACCTTC
14 TRBD2 TRBJ2-7 TRBV27 . CASSQTGLANEQYF TGTGCCAGCAGCCAAACGGGACTAGCGAACGAGCAGTACTTC
15 TRBD1 TRBJ2-7 TRBV16 . CASSQGAGGVDEQYF TGTGCCAGCAGCCAGGGCGCAGGGGGCGTCGACGAGCAGTACTTC
16 . TRBJ2-3 TRBV4-1 . CASSPTTTESPDTQYF TGCGCCAGCAGCCCCACTACCACCGAGAGCCCAGATACGCAGTATTTT
11 . TRBJ1-1 TRBV2 . CAGGMNTEAFF TGTGCCGGTGGGATGAACACTGAAGCTTTCTTT
17 TRBD1 TRBJ2-7 TRBV7-8 . CASTFDRAGTLPYEQYF TGTGCCAGCACCTTCGACAGGGCCGGTACTCTACCCTACGAGCAGTACTTC